The clone carrying this TCR beta chain turned up a few times. The data were taken from a study of blood T cell repertoires in COVID-19. Looking at the study overall: Both acute and convalescent COVID-19 samples were obtained from the United States, Italy and Spain. T cells, B-cell-depleted T cells, or PBMCs supplied cDNA or gDNA.

Looked up from germline, CDR1 is SGHAT and CDR2 is FQNNGV. There are 15 residues in the CDR3. Unmatched junction bases numbered 4, after V lost 3 bases and J lost 2 bases. Data came from immunoSEQ multiplex PCR; TCRdb stores just in-frame clones and leaves some out. The sample carries a few hundred thousand clones, around 83% recorded once. The specimen was peripheral blood. The rearrangement joins TRBV11-2 to TRBJ2-1; 7 nucleotides align to TRBD2. The receptor comes from a woman between 18 and 29 years old with acute or convalescent COVID-19. CDR3 sequence (DNA): TGTGCCAGCAGCTTGCGACTAGCAGCCTACAATGAGCAGTTCTTC. Encoded protein: CASSLRLAAYNEQFF.